Each of the 16 T cell receptor beta chains below was sequenced from the same sample in a study of memory CD4+ T cells and cytomegalovirus serostatus. TCRdb's table, derived via immunoSEQ multiplex PCR, lists solely in-frame clones and lacks some. The sample lists 60,000 to 75,000 clones, around 81% occurring once. Single viable CD3+CD4+CD8-CD45RO+ cells were sorted as the memory CD4+ T cells. Material for sequencing was memory CD4+ T cells from blood. The source is an adult in good health and CMV-seronegative. Some clones in this sample may be carry-over from other donors' samples.

This clone was seen just once. The chain links TRBV7-2 to TRBJ1-2, with no clear D. CDR3 length equals 13 residues. V was shortened by 5 bases and J by 8 bases, with 15 bases between the two germline ends. CDR1 and CDR2 (germline): SGHTA, FQGNSA. For the CDR3, the DNA is TGTGCCAGCAGCGTCAAAGGAGGGCGAGGCTACACCTTC. This codes for CASSVKGGRGYTF.

The CDR3 nucleotides are TGTGCCAGCAGTGGTCGAGTAGCGGGAGATCCTCGCGAGCAGTACTTC. This sequence encodes CASSGRVAGDPREQYF. This rearrangement joins TRBV6-1 to TRBJ2-7; 9 positions match TRBD2. CDR3 length: 16 amino acids. J was trimmed by 6 bases and V by 4 bases; bases with no gene match: 13. From germline, CDR1 is MNHNS and CDR2 SASEGT.

Of note for this clone: Other DNA sequences from this sample encode an identical CDR3 as well. This chain connects TRBV29-1 to TRBJ2-3; TRBD1 matches at 7 bases. J gave up 1 base and V 2 bases, and 0 bases lay outside the gene matches. The CDR3 contains 13 residues. Germline assignment: CDR1 SQVTM and CDR2 ANQGSEA. The CDR3 loop reads CSVETGGTDTQYF. CDR3 nucleotides: TGCAGCGTTGAAACAGGGGGCACAGATACGCAGTATTTT.

The V gene is TRBV15, the J gene TRBJ2-3, with D perhaps TRBD2 (6 bases). The V end was cut by 8 bases, the J end by 6 bases, with 15 bases between. There are 13 residues in the CDR3. CDR1 and CDR2 (germline): LNHNV, YYDKDF (reference sequence). The CDR3 coding sequence is TGTGCCACCCGGGACTTGTTAGTGGATACGCAGTATTTT. Protein sequence: CATRDLLVDTQYF.

The chain recombines TRBV19 with TRBJ2-2; 8 bases are shared with TRBD2. The V gene end was trimmed by 6 bases and the J gene end by 0 bases; junction bases not matched to a gene: 9. Germline CDR1 and CDR2: LNHDA and SQIVND (reference sequence). The CDR3 loop spans 17 amino acids. The CDR3 loop reads CASSTPGTRANTGELFF. CDR3 nucleotide sequence: TGTGCCAGTAGCACCCCCGGGACTAGAGCGAACACCGGGGAGCTGTTTTTT. Variable domain in full (rest from reference TRBV19 and TRBJ2-2): DGGITQSPKYLFRKEGQNVTLSCEQNLNHDAMYWYRQDPGQGLRLIYYSQIVNDFQKGDIAEGYSVSREKKESFPLTVTSAQKNPTAFYLCASSTPGTRANTGELFFGEGSRLTVL.

The V and J genes are TRBV4-1 and TRBJ2-7; the D gene could be TRBD1 or TRBD2 (5 bases each). Germline V gene lookup returns CDR1 MGHRA and CDR2 YSYEKL. The CDR3 has 18 residues. The ends were cut back, 3 bases at V and 0 bases at J, with 21 bases in the middle. CDR3: CASSHIFFRGGNSYEQYF. CDR3 nucleotides: TGCGCCAGCAGCCACATCTTTTTCCGGGGCGGCAACTCCTACGAGCAGTACTTC.

This clone appeared a few times. J is TRBJ1-2 and V is TRBV5-6; a weak D match, TRBD1 (5 bases). The CDR3 has 13 residues. V dropped 4 bases and J dropped 5 bases, with 12 bases sitting between them. Germline V gene sequence: CDR1 SGHDT, CDR2 YYEEEE. The CDR3 here is CASSPPRGYGYTF. CDR3 DNA: TGTGCCAGCAGCCCACCGAGGGGATATGGCTACACCTTC. The entire variable domain, with the rest obtained from reference TRBV5-6 and TRBJ1-2, is as follows: DAGVTQSPTHLIKTRGQQVTLRCSPKSGHDTVSWYQQALGQGPQFIFQYYEEEERQRGNFPDRFSGHQFPNYSSELNVNALLLGDSALYLCASSPPRGYGYTFGSGTRLTVV.

V is TRBV5-5 and J is TRBJ2-3, with D possibly being TRBD1 or TRBD2 (5 bases each). With 3 bases removed from V and 0 bases from J, the gap between germline ends came to 8 bases. The CDR3 runs to 14 residues. The germline gives CDR1 SGHKS, CDR2 YYEKEE (reference sequence). The CDR3 protein is CASSWDVSTDTQYF. For the CDR3, the DNA is TGTGCCAGCAGCTGGGACGTTAGCACAGATACGCAGTATTTT. The full variable domain, with the rest looked up from reference TRBV5-5 and TRBJ2-3, is DAGVTQSPTHLIKTRGQQVTLRCSPISGHKSVSWYQQVLGQGPQFIFQYYEKEERGRGNFPDRFSARQFPNYSSELNVNALLLGDSALYLCASSWDVSTDTQYFGPGTRLTVL.

The gene calls are TRBV4-2 and TRBJ1-2; D is unclear. The CDR3 extends over 14 amino acids. Trimming cost V 2 bases and J 4 bases, with 11 bases left between them. Per germline, CDR1 LGHNA and CDR2 YNFKEQ. This CDR3 reads CASSQSDSRYGYTF. CDR3 DNA sequence: TGTGCCAGCAGCCAAAGCGATAGTCGCTATGGCTACACCTTC.

The chain employs TRBV27 and TRBJ2-7, with no clear D. In germline, CDR1 is MNHEY, CDR2 SMNVEV (reference sequence). The V and J ends lost 3 bases and 0 bases respectively, with 6 bases between them. The CDR3 runs 13 residues. CDR3 sequence reads: CASSFHFSYEQYF. The DNA of the CDR3 is TGTGCCAGCAGTTTCCACTTCTCCTACGAGCAGTACTTC.

V and J are TRBV11-2 and TRBJ2-1; the D gene is possibly TRBD1 (6 bases). Germline values: CDR1 SGHAT, CDR2 FQNNGV. The CDR3 runs 19 residues. V shed 4 bases and J shed 5 bases, with 27 bases lying between them. CDR3 in DNA: TGTGCCAGCAGCTCCTACGCCCGTGTGAGGTCTCAGGGGCACAATGAGCAGTTCTTC. This codes for CASSSYARVRSQGHNEQFF.

The rearrangement uses TRBV9 and TRBJ2-7; the match to TRBD2 covers 12 bases. With V trimmed by 0 bases and J by 2 bases, 6 bases remained unmatched. The CDR3 consists of 17 residues. CDR1 and CDR2 (germline): SGDLS, YYNGEE. The CDR3 DNA sequence: TGTGCCAGCAGCGTAGCTACTAGCGGGAGGCCTACCTACGAGCAGTACTTC. Its translation: CASSVATSGRPTYEQYF.

The chain carries TRBV20-1 and TRBJ2-1; D ambiguous. This CDR3 contains 10 residues. Germline loops: CDR1 DFQATT, CDR2 SNEGSKA (reference sequence). V lost 4 bases and J lost 7, with 5 bases in between. The CDR3 region is CSAIGNEQFF. DNA of the CDR3: TGCAGTGCTATCGGAAATGAGCAGTTCTTC.

The V call is TRBV11-2, the J call TRBJ1-2; 7 bases map to TRBD1. Germline trimming cut 0 bases from V and 7 bases from J; bases unmatched to any gene: 2. The CDR3 contains 13 residues. The germline CDR1 and CDR2 sequences are SGHAT and FQNNGV. The chain's CDR3 is CASSLENRGGYTF. Here the CDR3 DNA reads TGTGCCAGCAGCTTAGAAAACAGGGGTGGCTACACCTTC.

This chain joins TRBV6-5 and TRBJ1-1, with D possibly being TRBD1 (5 bases). This CDR3 is 14 amino acids long. Germline loops: CDR1 MNHEY, CDR2 SVGAGI. The germline V and J ends were trimmed by 7 bases and 1 base, with 13 bases remaining between them. Here the CDR3 DNA reads TGTGCCAGCAAGGCGGGGGTCACGAACACTGAAGCTTTCTTT. Translation: CASKAGVTNTEAFF.

The chain joins TRBV7-8 to TRBJ2-1; TRBD1 matches at 9 bases. Germline CDR1 and CDR2: SGHVS and FQNEAQ. CDR3 size: 15 residues. With 6 bases clipped from V and 2 bases from J, the junction kept 5 bases outside the gene matches. The DNA for the CDR3 is TGTGCCAGCAGAAAGTACAGGGGGCCCTACAATGAGCAGTTCTTC. Its protein product is CASRKYRGPYNEQFF. Together with reference TRBV7-8 and TRBJ2-1, the CDR3 gives the full variable domain: GAGVSQSPRYKVAKRGQDVALRCDPISGHVSLFWYQQALGQGPEFLTYFQNEAQLDKSGLPSDRFFAERPEGSVSTLKIQRTQQEDSAVYLCASRKYRGPYNEQFFGPGTRLTVL.